What follows are 18 T cell receptor beta chains derived from one specimen sequenced in a study of T cell repertoires in cytomegalovirus infection. Using its own MiXCR run on the reads, TCRdb lists one record per CDR3 protein. Of 100,000 or so distinct CDR3 sequences in the sample, more than 15% were seen once. The sequenced sample was PBMCs. Every receptor here comes from a human donor in good health (CMV status not recorded). Some clones in this sample may be carry-over from other donors' samples.

This clonotype was counted ten times or more. J is TRBJ2-2 and V is TRBV25-1, with D possibly matching TRBD2 (5 bases). Germline values: CDR1 MGHDK, CDR2 SYGVNS. Trimming cost V 8 bases and J 5 bases, with 18 bases left between them. The CDR3 totals 15 residues. CDR3 region: CASRAHQLVTGELFF. CDR3 nucleotide sequence: TGTGCCAGCCGAGCCCACCAACTAGTGACCGGGGAGCTGTTTTTT.

This clonotype was seen a few times. The gene calls are TRBV12-3 or TRBV12-4 and TRBJ1-2, with D perhaps matching TRBD1 (5 bases). V lost 3 bases, J lost 7 bases, and 12 bases lay in between. CDR3 length: 13 residues. CDR3 bases: TGTGCCAGCAGTTTGTGGGGGGAAGGTGGCTACACCTTC. This codes for CASSLWGEGGYTF.

The chain combines TRBV7-9 with TRBJ2-7, with D possibly being TRBD1 (6 bases). V gave up 6 bases and J gave up 2 bases, with 14 bases separating them. CDR3 length equals 14 residues. CDR1 is SEHNR and CDR2 is FQNEAQ in the germline V gene (reference sequence). This chain's CDR3 is CASSTGKRTYEQYF. In DNA, the CDR3 is TGTGCCAGCAGTACAGGGAAAAGGACCTACGAGCAGTACTTC.

This clonotype was detected ten times or more. The chain combines TRBV10-3 with TRBJ2-1, with TRBD2 matching 9 bases. Germline V gene lookup returns CDR1 ENHRY and CDR2 SYGVKD. The CDR3 consists of 16 residues. After removal of 6 bases from V and 4 bases from J, the junction contained 10 bases not matched to a gene. CDR3 sequence (DNA): TGTGCCATCAGGAACCCGGGTAGCGGGGGTTACAATGAGCAGTTCTTC. Its protein product is CAIRNPGSGGYNEQFF.

This clonotype was found a few times. The genes are TRBV6-2 or TRBV6-3 and TRBJ2-1; 15 bases line up with TRBD2. The length of the CDR3 is 16 residues. With 4 bases clipped from V and 8 bases from J, the junction kept 6 bases outside the gene matches. CDR1 and CDR2 (germline): MNHEY, SVGEGT. The CDR3 spells CASSSRTSGGADEQFF. The CDR3 bases are TGTGCCAGCAGTTCCCGGACTAGCGGGGGGGCCGATGAGCAGTTCTTC.

This clonotype was counted many times. The chain uses TRBV7-8 and TRBJ2-7, with D possibly being TRBD1 (6 bases). This CDR3 spans 15 amino acids. Germline lookup yields CDR1 SGHVS and CDR2 FQNEAQ. Between the trimmed V and J ends, which lost 0 bases and 7 bases, there was a span of 16 bases. The CDR3: CASSLAPWTDREQYF. The CDR3 region has the DNA TGTGCCAGCAGCTTAGCGCCGTGGACAGATAGAGAGCAGTACTTC.

The V and J genes are TRBV30 and TRBJ2-1, with 10 bases aligning to TRBD2. Germline V gives CDR1 GTSNPN, CDR2 SVGIG (reference sequence). There are 16 residues in the CDR3. The trim removed 5 bases at V and 5 bases at J, leaving 12 bases unmatched. The CDR3 spells CAWYWRGLAVNNEQFF. CDR3 DNA sequence: TGTGCCTGGTATTGGCGAGGACTAGCGGTTAACAATGAGCAGTTCTTC.

This clonotype has a count of ten or more. The J gene is TRBJ2-1, the V gene TRBV24-1; 12 bases are shared with TRBD1. Germline V CDR1 and CDR2: KGHDR, SFDVKD. Trimming cost V 5 bases and J 8 bases; bases outside gene matches: 6. This CDR3 comprises 15 residues. In DNA form, the CDR3 reads TGTGCCACCAGTGCCGGGGACAGGGGGCCCTATGAGCAGTTCTTC. This sequence encodes CATSAGDRGPYEQFF.

This clonotype was detected a few times. V usage is TRBV29-1 and J usage is TRBJ1-1; maybe TRBD1 (5 bases). Germline CDR1 reads SQVTM; CDR2 reads ANQGSEA. V lost 7 bases and J lost 1, with 10 bases in between. The CDR3 extends over 12 amino acids. DNA of the CDR3: TGCAGCGGGGGAGGGGCGAACACTGAAGCTTTCTTT. This sequence encodes CSGGGANTEAFF.

This clonotype has more than one count but fewer than ten. This rearrangement joins TRBV7-2 to TRBJ2-5; the D is unclear. Germline CDR1 and CDR2: SGHTA and FQGNSA. Trimming left V 5 bases short and J 9 bases short, with 16 bases between. The CDR3 consists of 13 residues. In DNA form, the CDR3 reads TGTGCCAGCAGCCGGCAAAATGGGCCCTCCCAGTACTTC. It specifies CASSRQNGPSQYF.

This clonotype was found once. A read error may explain this, as a much larger clone is one base away. V is TRBV7-2 and J is TRBJ2-2; D may match TRBD1 or TRBD2 (5 bases each). Germline V gene sequence: CDR1 SGHTA, CDR2 FQGNSA. The CDR3 contains 14 residues. The CDR3 loop reads CASSLNRNTGDLFF. The CDR3 DNA reads as TGTGCCAGCAGCTTAAACAGGAACACCGGGGATCTGTTTTTT.

This clonotype came up many times. V is TRBV11-3 and J is TRBJ1-6, with D uncertain. Deletions cut 0 bases from V and 6 bases from J, with 6 bases between. The CDR3 has 14 amino acids. CDR1 is SGHNT, CDR2 YENEEA, per germline. CDR3 sequence: CASSLEGPNSPLHF. The CDR3, as DNA: TGTGCCAGCAGCTTAGAAGGTCCTAATTCACCCCTCCACTTT.

This clonotype was counted ten times or more. V gene TRBV7-2 combines with J gene TRBJ2-7, with 7 bases matching TRBD2. From germline, CDR1 is SGHTA and CDR2 FQGNSA. V lost 3 bases to trimming and J lost 3 bases; unmatched junction nucleotides: 8. The CDR3 contains 15 residues. CDR3 amino acids: CASSLGGGAGYEQYF. Written as DNA, the CDR3 is TGTGCCAGCAGCTTGGGGGGGGGAGCTGGCTACGAGCAGTACTTC. The whole variable domain, filled in from reference TRBV7-2 and TRBJ2-7, reads GAGVSQSPSNKVTEKGKDVELRCDPISGHTALYWYRQSLGQGLEFLIYFQGNSAPDKSGLPSDRFSAERTGGSVSTLTIQRTQQEDSAVYLCASSLGGGAGYEQYFGPGTRLTVT.

This clonotype was found many times. The chain employs TRBV5-4 and TRBJ2-5; D may match TRBD1 or TRBD2 (6 bases each). V was pared by 4 bases and J by 4 bases, with 11 bases between. Germline V gene sequence: CDR1 SGHNT, CDR2 YYREEE (reference sequence). The CDR3 is 13 amino acids. CDR3 amino acids: CASSPGAGETQYF. The CDR3 DNA follows: TGTGCCAGCAGCCCGGGGGCGGGAGAGACCCAGTACTTC.

This clonotype was counted between two and nine times. J is TRBJ1-4 and V is TRBV7-8; D possibly corresponds to TRBD1 (6 bases). CDR1 SGHVS and CDR2 FQNEAQ come from the germline V gene. Trimming took off 5 bases at V and 10 bases at J, with 17 bases between the two ends. This CDR3 comprises 14 residues. The CDR3 sequence: CASSPWGGEGKLFF. The CDR3 nucleotides are TGTGCCAGCAGCCCTTGGGGGGGCGAGGGAAAACTGTTTTTT.

This clonotype has a count of ten or more. This rearrangement joins TRBV28 to TRBJ1-5, with D perhaps TRBD1 (5 bases). The CDR3 consists of 14 residues. CDR1 and CDR2 from the germline V gene are MDHEN and SYDVKM. Trimming shortened V by 7 bases and J by 1 base, and 11 bases separated the two germline ends. The CDR3 DNA sequence: TGTGCCAGCATCCTGGGGGGGAGCAATCAGCCCCAGCATTTT. It yields the protein CASILGGSNQPQHF. Filled out from reference TRBV28 and TRBJ1-5, the complete variable domain reads DVKVTQSSRYLVKRTGEKVFLECVQDMDHENMFWYRQDPGLGLRLIYFSYDVKMKEKGDIPEGYSVSREKKERFSLILESASTNQTSMYLCASILGGSNQPQHFGDGTRLSIL.

The chain employs TRBV10-3 and TRBJ1-4, with unresolved D. V lost 8 bases and J 3 bases, leaving 10 bases between the germline ends. CDR1 is ENHRY, CDR2 SYGVKD, per germline. There are 13 residues in the CDR3. The CDR3 sequence is CAIQDRANEKLFF. CDR3 nucleotide sequence: TGTGCCATCCAGGACCGAGCTAATGAAAAACTGTTTTTT.

This clonotype was counted at least ten times. CDR3 sequence reads: CASSLRGGDNEQFF. CDR3 DNA: TGTGCCAGCAGCTTAAGGGGGGGGGACAATGAGCAGTTCTTC. The chain is built from TRBV7-2 and TRBJ2-1; the D gene is possibly TRBD2 (7 bases). The length of the CDR3 is 14 residues. CDR1 is SGHTA and CDR2 is FQGNSA in the germline V gene. Trimming shortened V by 2 bases and J by 5 bases, and 10 bases separated the two germline ends.